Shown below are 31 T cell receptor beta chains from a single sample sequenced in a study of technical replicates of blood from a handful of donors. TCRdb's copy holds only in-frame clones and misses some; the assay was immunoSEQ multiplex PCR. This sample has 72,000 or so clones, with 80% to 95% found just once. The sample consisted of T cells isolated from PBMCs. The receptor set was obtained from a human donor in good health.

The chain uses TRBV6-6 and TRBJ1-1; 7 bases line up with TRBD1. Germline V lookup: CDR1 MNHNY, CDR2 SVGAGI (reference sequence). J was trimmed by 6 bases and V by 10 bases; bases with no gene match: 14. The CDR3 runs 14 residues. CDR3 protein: CATKRQGRVPEAFF. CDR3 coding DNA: TGTGCCACCAAACGACAGGGTCGTGTCCCTGAAGCTTTCTTT.

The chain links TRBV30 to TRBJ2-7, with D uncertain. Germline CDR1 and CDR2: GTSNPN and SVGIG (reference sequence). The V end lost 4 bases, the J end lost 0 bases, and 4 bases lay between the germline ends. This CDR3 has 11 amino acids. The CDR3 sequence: CAWTSSYEQYF. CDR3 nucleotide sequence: TGTGCCTGGACCAGCTCCTACGAGCAGTACTTC. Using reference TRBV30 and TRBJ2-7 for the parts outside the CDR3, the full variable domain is SQTIHQWPATLVQPVGSPLSLECTVEGTSNPNLYWYRQAAGRGLQLLFYSVGIGQISSEVPQNLSASRPQDRQFILSSKKLLLSDSGFYLCAWTSSYEQYFGPGTRLTVT.

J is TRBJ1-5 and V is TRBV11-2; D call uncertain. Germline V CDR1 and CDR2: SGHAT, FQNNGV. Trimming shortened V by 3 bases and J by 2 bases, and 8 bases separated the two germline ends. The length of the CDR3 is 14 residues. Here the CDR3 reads CASSLAGRNQPQHF. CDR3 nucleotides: TGTGCCAGCAGCTTGGCTGGGCGCAATCAGCCCCAGCATTTT.

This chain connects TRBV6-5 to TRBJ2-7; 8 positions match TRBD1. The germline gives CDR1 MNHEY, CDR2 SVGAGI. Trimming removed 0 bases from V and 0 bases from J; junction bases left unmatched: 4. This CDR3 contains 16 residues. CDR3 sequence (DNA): TGTGCCAGCAGTTACTCGTCAGGGGGCGCCTCCTACGAGCAGTACTTC. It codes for CASSYSSGGASYEQYF.

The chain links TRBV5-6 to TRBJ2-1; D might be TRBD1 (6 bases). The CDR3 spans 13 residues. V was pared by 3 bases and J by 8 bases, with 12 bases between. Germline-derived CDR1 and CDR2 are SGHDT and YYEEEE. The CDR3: CASSSTGFDEQFF. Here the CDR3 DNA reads TGTGCCAGCAGCTCCACAGGGTTCGATGAGCAGTTCTTC.

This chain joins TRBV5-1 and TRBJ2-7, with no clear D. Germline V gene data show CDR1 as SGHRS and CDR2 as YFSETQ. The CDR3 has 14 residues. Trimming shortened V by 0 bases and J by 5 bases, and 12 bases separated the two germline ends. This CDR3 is CASSLDLSQNEQYF. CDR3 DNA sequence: TGCGCCAGCAGCTTGGATTTGAGCCAAAACGAGCAGTACTTC.

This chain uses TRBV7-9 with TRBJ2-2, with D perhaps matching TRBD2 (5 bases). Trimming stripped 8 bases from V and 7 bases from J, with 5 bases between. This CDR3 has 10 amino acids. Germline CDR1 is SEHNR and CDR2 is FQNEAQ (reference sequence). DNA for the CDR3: TGTGCCAGCGGAGGCGGGGAGCTGTTTTTT. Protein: CASGGGELFF.

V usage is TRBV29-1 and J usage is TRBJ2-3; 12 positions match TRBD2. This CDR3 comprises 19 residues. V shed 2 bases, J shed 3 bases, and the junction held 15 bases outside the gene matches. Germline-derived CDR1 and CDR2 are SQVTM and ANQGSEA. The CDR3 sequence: CSVESSMGPGLAGTDTQYF. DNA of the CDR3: TGCAGCGTTGAAAGTTCTATGGGTCCGGGACTAGCGGGTACAGATACGCAGTATTTT.

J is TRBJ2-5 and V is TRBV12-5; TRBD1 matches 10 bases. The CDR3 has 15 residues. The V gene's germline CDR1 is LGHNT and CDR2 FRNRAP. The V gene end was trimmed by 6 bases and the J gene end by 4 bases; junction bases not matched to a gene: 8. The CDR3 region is CASGSGTGEIETQYF. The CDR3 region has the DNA TGTGCTAGTGGGTCCGGGACAGGGGAGATAGAGACCCAGTACTTC.

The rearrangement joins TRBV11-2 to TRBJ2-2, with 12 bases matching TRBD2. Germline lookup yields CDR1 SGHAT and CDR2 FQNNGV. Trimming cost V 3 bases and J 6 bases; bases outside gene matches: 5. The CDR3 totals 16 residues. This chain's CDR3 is CASSLTLAGGAGELFF. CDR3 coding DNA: TGTGCCAGCAGCTTGACACTAGCGGGAGGAGCCGGGGAGCTGTTTTTT.

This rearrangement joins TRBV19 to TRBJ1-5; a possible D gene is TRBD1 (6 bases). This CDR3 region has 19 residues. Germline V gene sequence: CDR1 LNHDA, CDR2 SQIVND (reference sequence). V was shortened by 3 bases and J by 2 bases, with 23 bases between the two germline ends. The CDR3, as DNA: TGTGCCAGTAGTATCCCGGGGGGCAGGGTAAAGAAGGGCAATCAGCCCCAGCATTTT. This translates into CASSIPGGRVKKGNQPQHF.

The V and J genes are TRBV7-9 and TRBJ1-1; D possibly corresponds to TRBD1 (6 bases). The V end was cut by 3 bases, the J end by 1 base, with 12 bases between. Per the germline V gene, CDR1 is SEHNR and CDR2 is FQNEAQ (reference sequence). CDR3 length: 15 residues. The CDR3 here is CASSFLTGTNTEAFF. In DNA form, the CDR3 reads TGTGCCAGCAGCTTCCTAACAGGGACGAACACTGAAGCTTTCTTT.

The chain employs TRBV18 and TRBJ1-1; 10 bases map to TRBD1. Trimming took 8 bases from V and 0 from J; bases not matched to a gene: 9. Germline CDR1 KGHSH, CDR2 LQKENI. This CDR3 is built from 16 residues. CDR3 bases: TGTGCCAGCGCAGCCGGGACAGGGGCCATGAACACTGAAGCTTTCTTT. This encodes CASAAGTGAMNTEAFF.

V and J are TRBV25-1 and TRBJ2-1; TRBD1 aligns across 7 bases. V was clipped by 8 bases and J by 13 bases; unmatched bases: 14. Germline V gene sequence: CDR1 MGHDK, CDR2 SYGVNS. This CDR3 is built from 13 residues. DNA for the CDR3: TGTGCCAGCTCCTTGACAGCCCAGGGGGTTCAGTTCTTC. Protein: CASSLTAQGVQFF.

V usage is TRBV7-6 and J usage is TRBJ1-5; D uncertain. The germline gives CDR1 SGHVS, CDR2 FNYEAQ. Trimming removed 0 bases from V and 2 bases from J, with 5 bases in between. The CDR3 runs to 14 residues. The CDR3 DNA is TGTGCCAGCAGCTTAGCGCCAGGCAATCAGCCCCAGCATTTT. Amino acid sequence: CASSLAPGNQPQHF.

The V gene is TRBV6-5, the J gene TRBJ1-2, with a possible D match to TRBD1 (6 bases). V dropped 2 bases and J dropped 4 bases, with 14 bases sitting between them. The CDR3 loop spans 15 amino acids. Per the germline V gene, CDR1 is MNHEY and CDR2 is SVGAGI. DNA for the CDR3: TGTGCCAGCAGTTACGACCTTCAGGGGAGCTATGGCTACACCTTC. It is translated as CASSYDLQGSYGYTF.

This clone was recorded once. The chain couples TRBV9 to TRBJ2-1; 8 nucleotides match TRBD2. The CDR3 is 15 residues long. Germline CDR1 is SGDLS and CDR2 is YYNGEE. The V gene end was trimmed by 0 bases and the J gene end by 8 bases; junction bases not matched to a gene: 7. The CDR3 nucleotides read TGTGCCAGCAGCGTAGACGGGAGGGCCCTCGATGAGCAGTTCTTC. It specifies CASSVDGRALDEQFF.

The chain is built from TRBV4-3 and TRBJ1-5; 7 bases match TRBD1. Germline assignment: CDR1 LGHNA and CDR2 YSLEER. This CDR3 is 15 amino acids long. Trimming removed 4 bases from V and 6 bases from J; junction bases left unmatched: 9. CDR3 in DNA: TGCGCCAGCAGCCTAGACAGGGCAGTAAGTCAGCCCCAGCATTTT. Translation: CASSLDRAVSQPQHF.

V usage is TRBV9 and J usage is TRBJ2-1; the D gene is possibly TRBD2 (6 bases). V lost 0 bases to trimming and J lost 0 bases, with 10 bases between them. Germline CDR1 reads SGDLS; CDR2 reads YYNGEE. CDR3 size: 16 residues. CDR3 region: CASSVDPGSSYNEQFF. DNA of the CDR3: TGTGCCAGCAGCGTAGACCCCGGGAGCTCCTACAATGAGCAGTTCTTC.

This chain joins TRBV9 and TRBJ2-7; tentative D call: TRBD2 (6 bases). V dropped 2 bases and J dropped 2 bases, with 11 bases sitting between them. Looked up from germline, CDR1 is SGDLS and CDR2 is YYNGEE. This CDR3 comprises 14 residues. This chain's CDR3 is CASSVSGTAYEQYF. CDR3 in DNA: TGTGCCAGCAGCGTTAGCGGAACGGCCTACGAGCAGTACTTC.

CDR3 coding DNA: TGTGCCAGCAGCTTACCAGATAGCAATCAGCCCCAGCATTTT. Translating it yields CASSLPDSNQPQHF. This chain joins TRBV7-8 and TRBJ1-5; D remains unclear. This CDR3 contains 14 residues. Germline CDR1 and CDR2: SGHVS and FQNEAQ. V was pared by 2 bases and J by 0 bases, with 5 bases between.

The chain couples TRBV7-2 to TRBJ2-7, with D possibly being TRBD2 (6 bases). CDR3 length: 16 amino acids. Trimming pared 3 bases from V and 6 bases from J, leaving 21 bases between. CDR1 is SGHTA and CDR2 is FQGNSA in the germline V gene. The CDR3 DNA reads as TGTGCCAGCAGCTTCCCACCCCCGGAGGGTACGGGCGAGCAGTACTTC. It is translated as CASSFPPPEGTGEQYF.

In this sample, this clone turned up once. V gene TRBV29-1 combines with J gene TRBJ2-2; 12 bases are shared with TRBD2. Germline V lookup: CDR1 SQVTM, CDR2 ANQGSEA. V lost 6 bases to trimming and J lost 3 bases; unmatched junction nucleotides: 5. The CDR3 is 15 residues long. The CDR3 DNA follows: TGCAGCGTATCGGGACTAGCGGGCGACACCGGGGAGCTGTTTTTT. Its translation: CSVSGLAGDTGELFF.

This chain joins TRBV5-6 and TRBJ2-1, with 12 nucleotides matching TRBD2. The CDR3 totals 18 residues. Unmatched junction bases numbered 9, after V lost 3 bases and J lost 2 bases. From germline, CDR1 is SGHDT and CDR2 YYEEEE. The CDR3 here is CASSSNPRTSGTYNEQFF. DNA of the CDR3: TGTGCCAGCAGCTCTAATCCCAGGACTAGCGGGACCTACAATGAGCAGTTCTTC.

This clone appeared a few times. CDR3 in amino acids: CASSISVNTEAFF. CDR3 DNA: TGTGCCAGTAGTATTAGCGTGAACACTGAAGCTTTCTTT. This chain connects TRBV19 to TRBJ1-1; no definite D call. V dropped 3 bases and J dropped 0 bases, with 5 bases sitting between them. The CDR3 loop spans 13 amino acids. Germline lookup yields CDR1 LNHDA and CDR2 SQIVND (reference sequence).

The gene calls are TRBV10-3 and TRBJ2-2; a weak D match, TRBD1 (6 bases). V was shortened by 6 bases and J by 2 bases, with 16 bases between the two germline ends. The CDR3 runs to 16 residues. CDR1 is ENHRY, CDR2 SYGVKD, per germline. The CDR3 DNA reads TGTGCCATCAGCTTTATGAACAGGGTTAACACCGGGGAGCTGTTTTTT. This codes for CAISFMNRVNTGELFF.

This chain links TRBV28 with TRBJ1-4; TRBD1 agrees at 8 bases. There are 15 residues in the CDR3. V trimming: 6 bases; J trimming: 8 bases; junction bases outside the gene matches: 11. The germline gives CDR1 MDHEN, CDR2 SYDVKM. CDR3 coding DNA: TGTGCCAGCAGACCCGCCAGGGGGCTAAGGGAAAAACTGTTTTTT. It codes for CASRPARGLREKLFF.

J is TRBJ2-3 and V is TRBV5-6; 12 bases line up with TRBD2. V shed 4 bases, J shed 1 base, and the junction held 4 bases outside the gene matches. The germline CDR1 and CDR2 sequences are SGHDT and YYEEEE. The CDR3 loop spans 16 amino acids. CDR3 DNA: TGTGCCAGCAGCCCCCTAGCGGGAGGGGGCACAGATACGCAGTATTTT. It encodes CASSPLAGGGTDTQYF.

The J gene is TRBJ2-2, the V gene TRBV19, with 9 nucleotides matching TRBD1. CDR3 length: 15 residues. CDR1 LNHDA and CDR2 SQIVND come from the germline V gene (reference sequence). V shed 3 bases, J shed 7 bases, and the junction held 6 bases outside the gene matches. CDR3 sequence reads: CASSIRTGVHGELFF. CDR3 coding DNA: TGTGCCAGTAGTATTCGGACAGGGGTTCACGGGGAGCTGTTTTTT.

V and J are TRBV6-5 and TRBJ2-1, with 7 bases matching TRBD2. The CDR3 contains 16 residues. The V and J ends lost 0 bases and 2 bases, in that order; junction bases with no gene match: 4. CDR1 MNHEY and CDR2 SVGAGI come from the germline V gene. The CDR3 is CASSYSAGEAYNEQFF. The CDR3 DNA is TGTGCCAGCAGTTACTCTGCGGGAGAGGCCTACAATGAGCAGTTCTTC.

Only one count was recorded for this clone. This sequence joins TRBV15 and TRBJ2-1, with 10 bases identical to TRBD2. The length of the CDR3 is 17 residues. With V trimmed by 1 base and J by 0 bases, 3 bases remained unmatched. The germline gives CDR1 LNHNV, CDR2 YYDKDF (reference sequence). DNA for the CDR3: TGTGCCACCAGCAGAGTGCCTAGCGGGAGCTCCTACAATGAGCAGTTCTTC. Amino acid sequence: CATSRVPSGSSYNEQFF.